These 22 T cell receptor beta chains share one sample of origin, sequenced in a study of blood T cell repertoires in COVID-19. The repertoire was sequenced with immunoSEQ multiplex PCR; TCRdb's copy has only in-frame clones and lacks some. In the table there are some 130,000 clones, 85% to 90% of which are singletons. The sequencing sample was made of peripheral blood. Source of these receptors: a man aged 60-69 years with active or convalescent COVID-19.

The chain uses TRBV21-1 and TRBJ1-3; the table names TRBD1, a call not compared with the DNA. TRBV21-1 is a documented pseudogene. The CDR3 is 14 amino acids. The CDR3 loop reads CASTYRGRGNTIYF. DNA for the CDR3: TGTGCCAGCACCTACAGGGGGAGAGGAAACACCATATATTTT.

V and J are TRBV19 and TRBJ2-1; 10 bases align to TRBD2. The CDR3 length is 15 residues. V shed 10 bases, J shed 5 bases, and the junction held 11 bases outside the gene matches. Germline CDR1 reads LNHDA; CDR2 reads SQIVND (reference sequence). CDR3 region: CATSGELAGNNEQFF. The CDR3 DNA reads TGTGCCACCTCAGGGGAACTAGCGGGGAACAATGAGCAGTTCTTC.

The V and J genes are TRBV7-9 and TRBJ2-2; 8 bases map to TRBD2. The CDR3 totals 16 residues. V was pared by 6 bases and J by 10 bases, with 16 bases of the junction left unmatched. The germline V gene has CDR1 SEHNR and CDR2 FQNEAQ (reference sequence). The DNA of the CDR3 is TGTGCCAGCAGTCCTAGCGGGCCTGACCTCAAGAAGGAGCTGTTTTTT. It specifies CASSPSGPDLKKELFF.

The chain uses TRBV27 and TRBJ2-5; D call uncertain. CDR1 and CDR2 from the germline V gene are MNHEY and SMNVEV (reference sequence). The CDR3 runs to 13 residues. The V end lost 3 bases, the J end lost 5 bases, and 10 bases lay between the germline ends. The CDR3 sequence: CASSFRLRETQYF. CDR3 nucleotide sequence: TGTGCCAGCAGTTTCAGACTCCGGGAGACCCAGTACTTC.

The genes are TRBV18 and TRBJ2-2; the match to TRBD2 covers 11 bases. This CDR3 region has 19 residues. J gave up 3 bases and V 3 bases, and 12 bases lay outside the gene matches. Germline lookup yields CDR1 KGHSH and CDR2 LQKENI. DNA for the CDR3: TGTGCCAGCTCACCTCCAACCGGGACTAGCGGTTTCTACACCGGGGAGCTGTTTTTT. Translated, it gives CASSPPTGTSGFYTGELFF.

The chain has TRBV15 and TRBJ2-2, with 8 positions matching TRBD1. The CDR3 is 15 amino acids. V dropped 4 bases and J dropped 6; count of bases not matched to a gene: 7. The germline CDR1 and CDR2 sequences are LNHNV and YYDKDF (reference sequence). DNA for the CDR3: TGTGCCACCAGCACCGCAGGGGGCATCGCCGGGGAGCTGTTTTTT. Protein product: CATSTAGGIAGELFF.

The V and J genes are TRBV7-3 and TRBJ2-3; 9 bases are a match to TRBD1. V shed 5 bases and J 2 bases; nucleotides not matched to a gene: 8. The CDR3 runs 16 residues. From germline, CDR1 is SGHTA and CDR2 FQGTGA. The CDR3 is CASSPRGTGPTDTQYF. The CDR3 nucleotides read TGTGCCAGCAGCCCCCGGGGGACAGGGCCCACAGATACGCAGTATTTT. Full variable domain (remainder filled in from reference TRBV7-3 and TRBJ2-3): GAGVSQTPSNKVTEKGKYVELRCDPISGHTALYWYRQSLGQGPEFLIYFQGTGAADDSGLPNDRFFAVRPEGSVSTLKIQRTERGDSAVYLCASSPRGTGPTDTQYFGPGTRLTVL.

The genes are TRBV28 and TRBJ2-1; a possible D gene is TRBD2 (6 bases). The V end was cut by 9 bases, the J end by 0 bases, with 18 bases between. Looked up from germline, CDR1 is MDHEN and CDR2 is SYDVKM. The CDR3 runs to 16 residues. This chain's CDR3 is CASFHRGSSSYNEQFF. The DNA of the CDR3 is TGTGCCAGTTTCCATCGGGGGAGCAGCTCCTACAATGAGCAGTTCTTC.

V usage is TRBV5-6 and J usage is TRBJ1-1, with TRBD1 matching over 8 bases. V shed 0 bases and J 6 bases; nucleotides not matched to a gene: 4. Germline-derived CDR1 and CDR2 are SGHDT and YYEEEE. This CDR3 spans 14 amino acids. The CDR3 reads CASSLGTGYPEAFF. The CDR3 nucleotides read TGTGCCAGCAGCTTGGGGACAGGGTACCCTGAAGCTTTCTTT.

The chain joins TRBV30 to TRBJ1-3, with no clear D. The CDR3 runs to 17 residues. Trimming removed 0 bases from V and 0 bases from J, with 15 bases in between. Germline V gene data show CDR1 as GTSNPN and CDR2 as SVGIG (reference sequence). The CDR3 coding sequence is TGTGCCTGGAGTGTAGGAGCAGACCTTCTCTCTGGAAACACCATATATTTT. It is translated as CAWSVGADLLSGNTIYF.

This clone has just a few counts. The rearrangement uses TRBV27 and TRBJ2-7; no clear D gene. Germline loops: CDR1 MNHEY, CDR2 SMNVEV (reference sequence). V was trimmed by 0 bases and J by 3 bases, leaving 6 bases between them. This CDR3 is built from 13 residues. CDR3 sequence reads: CASSLSAHYEQYF. CDR3 sequence (DNA): TGTGCCAGCAGTTTATCGGCCCACTACGAGCAGTACTTC.

The genes are TRBV18 and TRBJ2-3, with no clear D. Germline assignment: CDR1 KGHSH and CDR2 LQKENI. Deletions cut 0 bases from V and 3 bases from J, with 7 bases between. This CDR3 region has 14 residues. This CDR3 reads CASSPPIRTDTQYF. As DNA, the CDR3 is TGTGCCAGCTCACCACCCATTCGGACAGATACGCAGTATTTT. Looking up the rest from reference TRBV18 and TRBJ2-3 gives the full variable domain: NAGVMQNPRHLVRRRGQEARLRCSPMKGHSHVYWYRQLPEEGLKFMVYLQKENIIDESGMPKERFSAEFPKEGPSILRIQQVVRGDSAAYFCASSPPIRTDTQYFGPGTRLTVL.

The chain has TRBV19 and TRBJ2-2, with TRBD2 matching 7 bases. With V trimmed by 3 bases and J by 3 bases, 7 bases remained unmatched. CDR3 length: 16 residues. The germline CDR1 and CDR2 sequences are LNHDA and SQIVND (reference sequence). The CDR3 coding sequence is TGTGCCAGTAGTATCCCGGGGGGTTTGGACACCGGGGAGCTGTTTTTT. Its protein is CASSIPGGLDTGELFF. The full variable domain, in which reference TRBV19 and TRBJ2-2 provide the parts outside the CDR3, is DGGITQSPKYLFRKEGQNVTLSCEQNLNHDAMYWYRQDPGQGLRLIYYSQIVNDFQKGDIAEGYSVSREKKESFPLTVTSAQKNPTAFYLCASSIPGGLDTGELFFGEGSRLTVL.

This chain links TRBV4-1 with TRBJ1-1; 7 nucleotides line up with TRBD1. Germline CDR1 is MGHRA and CDR2 is YSYEKL. The CDR3 length is 12 residues. After removal of 11 bases from V and 1 base from J, the junction contained 4 bases not matched to a gene. The CDR3 loop is CAAGTENTEAFF. In DNA, the CDR3 is TGCGCCGCAGGGACAGAGAACACTGAAGCTTTCTTT.

The CDR3 here is CASIKGTGLYEKLFF. CDR3 nucleotides: TGTGCCAGCATTAAAGGGACAGGGCTCTATGAAAAACTGTTTTTT. The V gene is TRBV28, the J gene TRBJ1-4, with 9 positions matching TRBD1. Trimming at V came to 7 bases and at J to 6 bases, leaving 9 bases not matched to a gene. Germline V lookup: CDR1 MDHEN, CDR2 SYDVKM. This CDR3 is 15 amino acids long.

J is TRBJ2-1 and V is TRBV30, with D hard to call. Trimming took 1 base from V and 8 from J, leaving 12 bases between them. Germline loops: CDR1 GTSNPN, CDR2 SVGIG (reference sequence). This CDR3 region has 13 residues. The CDR3 nucleotides are TGTGCCTGGAGTGGGGCCCCGGAAGATGAGCAGTTCTTC. Amino acids: CAWSGAPEDEQFF.

The CDR3 DNA reads as TGTGCCAGCAGCCCCCAACTTAGCGGGGGGGCCGGGGAGACCCAGTACTTC. Translation: CASSPQLSGGAGETQYF. This sequence joins TRBV7-9 and TRBJ2-5; TRBD2 matches at 11 bases. Germline-derived CDR1 and CDR2 are SEHNR and FQNEAQ (reference sequence). The CDR3 consists of 17 residues. J was trimmed by 5 bases and V by 5 bases; bases with no gene match: 13. Based on the CDR3 plus reference TRBV7-9 and TRBJ2-5, the full variable domain is DTGVSQNPRHKITKRGQNVTFRCDPISEHNRLYWYRQTLGQGPEFLTYFQNEAQLEKSRLLSDRFSAERPKGSFSTLEIQRTEQGDSAMYLCASSPQLSGGAGETQYFGPGTRLLVL.

V is TRBV19 and J is TRBJ1-2, with 9 bases matching TRBD1. The CDR3 spans 14 residues. V dropped 5 bases and J dropped 6; count of bases not matched to a gene: 7. Germline V gene data show CDR1 as LNHDA and CDR2 as SQIVND (reference sequence). For the CDR3, the DNA is TGTGCCAGTAGTGAACGACAGGGGGTCGATGGCTACACCTTC. Residues: CASSERQGVDGYTF.

The V call is TRBV6-6, the J call TRBJ1-1, with TRBD1 matching over 7 bases. The germline V gene has CDR1 MNHNY and CDR2 SVGAGI (reference sequence). CDR3 length equals 12 residues. The J segment lost 10 bases and the V segment lost 2 bases, leaving 4 bases of the junction unmatched. In DNA form, the CDR3 reads TGTGCCAGCAGTTACGACAGGGAGAGAGCTTTCTTT. Amino acid sequence: CASSYDRERAFF.

The rearrangement joins TRBV5-1 to TRBJ2-1; TRBD1 is a possible D gene (6 bases). The CDR3 is made up of 15 amino acids. CDR1 SGHRS and CDR2 YFSETQ come from the germline V gene. Trimming took 4 bases from V and 8 from J, leaving 19 bases between them. For the CDR3, the DNA is TGCGCCAGCAGCGCGGAATTGGTCAGGGGAGATGAGCAGTTCTTC. Amino acids: CASSAELVRGDEQFF.

The gene calls are TRBV6-5 and TRBJ1-1; D may be TRBD1 (5 bases). From germline, CDR1 is MNHEY and CDR2 SVGAGI. This CDR3 has 15 residues. The V end was cut by 6 bases, the J end by 1 base, with 15 bases between. The CDR3 nucleotides read TGTGCCAGCAGCTCCTACCGACAGAAGAACACTGAAGCTTTCTTT. Its protein is CASSSYRQKNTEAFF.

V and J are TRBV6-5 and TRBJ2-7; 7 bases are a match to TRBD2. The V segment lost 4 bases and the J segment 3 bases; nucleotides outside the gene matches: 9. The CDR3 extends over 15 amino acids. From germline, CDR1 is MNHEY and CDR2 SVGAGI. Written as DNA, the CDR3 is TGTGCCAGCAGTTTCGTTGGGGGAGGGCTCTACGAGCAGTACTTC. This sequence encodes CASSFVGGGLYEQYF.